What follows are 17 T cell receptor beta chains derived from one specimen sequenced in a study of blood T cell repertoires in COVID-19. Method: immunoSEQ multiplex PCR; TCRdb's copy keeps in-frame clones and lacks some. The sample carries fewer than 250,000 clones, 80% to 90% recorded once. The sample was PBMCs or T cells enriched from blood (not recorded which). The receptors were gathered from a woman in her thirties or forties with acute COVID-19.

The V and J genes are TRBV9 and TRBJ2-1; D possibly corresponds to TRBD2 (6 bases). CDR3 length: 14 residues. V was clipped by 0 bases and J by 9 bases, with 13 bases between them. Germline V gene lookup returns CDR1 SGDLS and CDR2 YYNGEE. CDR3 in DNA: TGTGCCAGCAGCGTAGGACTAGTTCGGGGTGAGCAGTTCTTC. Its protein product is CASSVGLVRGEQFF.

This clone appeared a single time. CDR3 DNA: TGCGCCAGCAGCCAAGATTCACCGGGACAGGGGTTGGAGACCCAGTACTTC. Amino acid sequence: CASSQDSPGQGLETQYF. The V gene is TRBV4-1, the J gene TRBJ2-5; 10 positions match TRBD1. The CDR3 is made up of 17 amino acids. V lost 0 bases, J lost 5 bases, and 9 bases stayed unmatched. Germline V CDR1 and CDR2: MGHRA, YSYEKL.

V and J are TRBV12-2 and TRBJ1-5; the D call of TRBD1 is as the table states it, not checked on the DNA. TRBV12-2 is termed a pseudogene. The CDR3 runs 17 residues. For the CDR3, the DNA is TGTGCAAGTCGCTTAGCGCCTTGGACAGGGCACAATCAGCCCCAGCATTTT. This codes for CASRLAPWTGHNQPQHF.

The chain joins TRBV28 to TRBJ1-2; TRBD1 agrees at 7 bases. The germline gives CDR1 MDHEN, CDR2 SYDVKM. After removal of 4 bases from V and 8 bases from J, the junction contained 13 bases not matched to a gene. The CDR3 length is 15 residues. CDR3 sequence reads: CASSWAGTASGGYTF. The CDR3 DNA reads as TGTGCCAGCAGTTGGGCGGGGACAGCATCTGGGGGCTACACCTTC.

The chain has TRBV29-1 and TRBJ2-6, with D hard to call. V lost 5 bases to trimming and J lost 0 bases, with 2 bases between them. The CDR3 is 12 residues long. Germline loops: CDR1 SQVTM, CDR2 ANQGSEA. CDR3 residues: CSVLSGANVLTF. For the CDR3, the DNA is TGCAGCGTTCTCTCTGGGGCCAACGTCCTGACTTTC.

The chain couples TRBV7-8 to TRBJ1-1; 9 bases fit TRBD1. The CDR3 has 16 amino acids. V lost 5 bases to trimming and J lost 6 bases; unmatched junction nucleotides: 13. Germline V gene data show CDR1 as SGHVS and CDR2 as FQNEAQ. CDR3 DNA: TGTGCCAGCAGCATTTCCGGGACAGGGAGCGCGGCTGAAGCTTTCTTT. Its translation is CASSISGTGSAAEAFF.

This clone is a singleton in its sample. The V gene is TRBV27, the J gene TRBJ2-7; maybe TRBD1 (5 bases). CDR1 MNHEY and CDR2 SMNVEV come from the germline V gene (reference sequence). Trimming cost V 7 bases and J 3 bases, with 19 bases left between them. The CDR3 runs to 15 residues. The CDR3 DNA reads TGTGCCAGCAAGCTCGGACAAGGTTCCCTCTACGAGCAGTACTTC. It is translated as CASKLGQGSLYEQYF.

The chain employs TRBV9 and TRBJ2-5, with 7 bases identical to TRBD2. V trimming: 4 bases; J trimming: 2 bases; junction bases outside the gene matches: 8. Looked up from germline, CDR1 is SGDLS and CDR2 is YYNGEE. This CDR3 has 15 residues. The CDR3 DNA is TGTGCCAGCAGCCCCAGCGGGACCTTTCAAGAGACCCAGTACTTC. Its protein product is CASSPSGTFQETQYF.

The J gene is TRBJ2-7, the V gene TRBV20-1; a possible D gene is TRBD1 (6 bases). Trimming left V 5 bases short and J 12 bases short, with 17 bases between. The germline CDR1 and CDR2 sequences are DFQATT and SNEGSKA (reference sequence). This CDR3 contains 11 residues. CDR3 bases: TGCAGTGCTCAGGGCAGGGGAAGTTTGTACTTC. It is translated as CSAQGRGSLYF.

The rearrangement joins TRBV6-6 to TRBJ1-1, with D uncertain. The CDR3 sequence is 13 residues long. CDR1 is MNHNY and CDR2 is SVGAGI in the germline V gene (reference sequence). V was trimmed by 7 bases and J by 0 bases, leaving 9 bases between them. The CDR3 region is CASNPTLNTEAFF. CDR3 sequence (DNA): TGTGCCAGCAATCCTACCTTGAACACTGAAGCTTTCTTT.

This sequence joins TRBV7-2 and TRBJ2-1; 11 bases are shared with TRBD2. CDR1 is SGHTA and CDR2 is FQGNSA in the germline V gene. V was clipped by 2 bases and J by 5 bases; unmatched bases: 8. The length of the CDR3 is 17 residues. Here the CDR3 DNA reads TGTGCCAGCAGCTTAAGATTAGCGGGAGGGCCCCACAATGAGCAGTTCTTC. Translated, it gives CASSLRLAGGPHNEQFF.

The chain links TRBV28 to TRBJ2-7; tentatively, D is TRBD1 (6 bases). The CDR3 contains 15 residues. Per the germline V gene, CDR1 is MDHEN and CDR2 is SYDVKM. V was pared by 5 bases and J by 10 bases, with 24 bases between. CDR3 amino acids: CASSEIGYRARSQYF. The DNA of the CDR3 is TGTGCCAGCAGTGAAATCGGGTACAGGGCGCGGAGCCAGTACTTC. Filled out from reference TRBV28 and TRBJ2-7, the complete variable domain reads DVKVTQSSRYLVKRTGEKVFLECVQDMDHENMFWYRQDPGLGLRLIYFSYDVKMKEKGDIPEGYSVSREKKERFSLILESASTNQTSMYLCASSEIGYRARSQYFGPGTRLTVT.

The chain has TRBV28 and TRBJ2-1; 11 bases align to TRBD2. Trimming at V came to 4 bases and at J to 2 bases, leaving 1 base not matched to a gene. The CDR3 spans 15 residues. Germline lookup yields CDR1 MDHEN and CDR2 SYDVKM. DNA of the CDR3: TGTGCCAGCAGTTCGACTAGCGGGGCCTACAATGAGCAGTTCTTC. This gives the protein CASSSTSGAYNEQFF.

This chain joins TRBV2 and TRBJ1-4, with D uncertain. V gave up 10 bases and J gave up 2 bases, with 11 bases separating them. The CDR3 has 13 residues. Germline CDR1 is SNHLY and CDR2 is FYNNEI. Here the CDR3 DNA reads TGTGCCACCCGGTTGTTCACTAATGAAAAACTGTTTTTT. Amino acids: CATRLFTNEKLFF.

The genes are TRBV14 and TRBJ2-7; D possibly corresponds to TRBD1 (5 bases). V was pared by 0 bases and J by 3 bases, with 6 bases between. The length of the CDR3 is 13 residues. Germline V gene data show CDR1 as SGHDN and CDR2 as FVKESK. The CDR3, as DNA: TGTGCCAGCAGCCAAGAGACAGACTACGAGCAGTACTTC. Protein sequence: CASSQETDYEQYF.

J is TRBJ2-1 and V is TRBV5-1; TRBD1 aligns across 9 bases. There are 15 residues in the CDR3. Germline V gene lookup returns CDR1 SGHRS and CDR2 YFSETQ. With 8 bases clipped from V and 7 bases from J, the junction kept 13 bases outside the gene matches. The DNA for the CDR3 is TGCGCCAGTGAGAAACCGGGACAGGGCGGTAATGAGCAGTTCTTC. Its protein product is CASEKPGQGGNEQFF. The whole variable domain, filled in from reference TRBV5-1 and TRBJ2-1, reads KAGVTQTPRYLIKTRGQQVTLSCSPISGHRSVSWYQQTPGQGLQFLFEYFSETQRNKGNFPGRFSGRQFSNSRSEMNVSTLELGDSALYLCASEKPGQGGNEQFFGPGTRLTVL.

The genes are TRBV19 and TRBJ2-3; 8 bases line up with TRBD1. V lost 8 bases to trimming and J lost 4 bases; unmatched junction nucleotides: 14. CDR1 is LNHDA, CDR2 SQIVND, per germline (reference sequence). The CDR3 extends over 16 amino acids. DNA for the CDR3: TGTGCCAGTGGACAACAGGGGGGAAGTTTCGCAGATACGCAGTATTTT. Protein: CASGQQGGSFADTQYF.